Below are 14 T cell receptor beta chains sequenced from a single sample in a study of blood T cell repertoires in COVID-19. Sequencing used immunoSEQ multiplex PCR; TCRdb keeps in-frame clones, though not all of them. The sample lists 150,000 or so clones; 80% to 90% were seen once. The material sequenced was peripheral blood. The source of these receptors is a man in his forties who had recovered from COVID-19.

This chain uses TRBV29-1 with TRBJ2-5; D perhaps matches TRBD1 (5 bases). The CDR3 runs 12 residues. Germline values: CDR1 SQVTM, CDR2 ANQGSEA. Trimming took 4 bases from V and 2 from J, leaving 8 bases between them. CDR3 region: CSVGQKQETQYF. In nucleotides, the CDR3 is TGCAGCGTTGGACAGAAGCAAGAGACCCAGTACTTC.

The chain carries TRBV9 and TRBJ2-7; TRBD1 matches 8 bases. The CDR3 runs to 14 residues. Germline trimming cut 0 bases from V and 1 base from J; bases unmatched to any gene: 0. CDR1 is SGDLS, CDR2 YYNGEE, per germline. CDR3 protein: CASSVGDRSYEQYF. The CDR3 bases are TGTGCCAGCAGCGTAGGGGACAGGTCCTACGAGCAGTACTTC.

This clone came up a few times. V is TRBV11-2 and J is TRBJ2-1; the match to TRBD2 covers 9 bases. The J segment lost 2 bases and the V segment lost 5 bases, leaving 13 bases of the junction unmatched. This CDR3 is built from 18 residues. CDR1 is SGHAT, CDR2 FQNNGV, per germline. CDR3 bases: TGTGCCAGCAGCCGAAGGCGGGGGGGCCTAAGTACCTACAATGAGCAGTTCTTC. This encodes CASSRRRGGLSTYNEQFF.

The gene calls are TRBV5-1 and TRBJ2-5; D is perhaps TRBD2 (5 bases). V lost 4 bases and J lost 2, with 15 bases in between. The CDR3 runs to 15 residues. CDR1 and CDR2 (germline): SGHRS, YFSETQ. Here the CDR3 reads CASSLHKAVQETQYF. The CDR3 nucleotides read TGCGCCAGCAGCCTTCACAAAGCGGTACAAGAGACCCAGTACTTC.

This chain joins TRBV7-3 and TRBJ2-2, with 8 bases matching TRBD2. V gave up 10 bases and J gave up 2 bases; unmatched junction bases: 3. This CDR3 spans 13 amino acids. CDR1 and CDR2 (germline): SGHTA, FQGTGA. The CDR3, as DNA: TGTGCCACAGGGACTAGTAACACCGGGGAGCTGTTTTTT. It yields the protein CATGTSNTGELFF.

This CDR3 reads CASSLGAPTNTGELFF. The CDR3, as DNA: TGTGCCAGCAGCTTGGGGGCGCCCACGAACACCGGGGAGCTGTTTTTT. The chain employs TRBV5-4 and TRBJ2-2; D remains ambiguous. The CDR3 runs 16 residues. Germline V gene sequence: CDR1 SGHNT, CDR2 YYREEE (reference sequence). The V and J ends lost 0 bases and 0 bases respectively, with 9 bases between them.

The chain combines TRBV19 with TRBJ2-3; D possibly corresponds to TRBD2 (5 bases). The V and J ends lost 3 bases and 1 base respectively, with 11 bases between them. The CDR3 has 15 residues. Germline assignment: CDR1 LNHDA and CDR2 SQIVND (reference sequence). In DNA, the CDR3 is TGTGCCAGTAGTATGGCCCTAGCAGGCACAGATACGCAGTATTTT. It codes for CASSMALAGTDTQYF.

CDR3 bases: TGTGCCAGCAGCGTAGCTGGGACACCATATGGCTACACCTTC. Protein sequence: CASSVAGTPYGYTF. The chain links TRBV9 to TRBJ1-2, with a possible D match to TRBD1 (6 bases). There are 14 residues in the CDR3. V gave up 0 bases and J gave up 5 bases, with 11 bases separating them. Germline assignment: CDR1 SGDLS and CDR2 YYNGEE.

The J gene is TRBJ2-2, the V gene TRBV6-2 or TRBV6-3; 10 bases fit TRBD2. The germline V gene has CDR1 MNHEY and CDR2 SVGEGT. The CDR3 covers 14 residues. V dropped 5 bases and J dropped 10; count of bases not matched to a gene: 7. CDR3 coding DNA: TGTGCCAGCAGTCACATGCTAGCGGGGGCGGAGCTGTTTTTT. Its protein product is CASSHMLAGAELFF.

V usage is TRBV4-1 and J usage is TRBJ1-2, with a possible D match to TRBD1 (5 bases). There are 13 residues in the CDR3. The germline V gene has CDR1 MGHRA and CDR2 YSYEKL. The V and J ends lost 2 bases and 8 bases respectively, with 12 bases between them. CDR3: CASSQHDSLGYTF. The CDR3 DNA follows: TGCGCCAGCAGCCAACATGACAGCCTCGGCTACACCTTC.

V and J are TRBV20-1 and TRBJ2-1; 8 bases are a match to TRBD2. The V segment lost 6 bases and the J segment 9 bases; nucleotides outside the gene matches: 4. This CDR3 is 11 amino acids long. Germline CDR1 DFQATT, CDR2 SNEGSKA (reference sequence). The CDR3 is CSARLALEQFF. CDR3 DNA sequence: TGCAGTGCCAGACTAGCGCTTGAGCAGTTCTTC.

The chain joins TRBV11-2 to TRBJ2-1; 7 bases are a match to TRBD1. This CDR3 comprises 15 residues. Germline assignment: CDR1 SGHAT and CDR2 FQNNGV. V lost 1 base and J lost 10; bases outside the gene matches: 10. The CDR3 DNA reads as TGTGCCAGCAGCTTAGCCTTCGACAGGGTCTGGGAGCAGTTCTTC. It translates to CASSLAFDRVWEQFF.

Of note for this clone: A read error may produce the germline difference seen at one junction end. The V and J genes are TRBV4-2 and TRBJ2-7, with 10 bases lining up with TRBD1. The germline CDR1 and CDR2 sequences are LGHNA and YNFKEQ. The CDR3 extends over 13 amino acids. CDR3 region: CASSKDRGREQYF. CDR3 nucleotide sequence: TGTGCCAGCAGCAAAGACAGGGGGCGGGAGCAGTACTTC.

The V gene is TRBV4-2, the J gene TRBJ1-5; possible D gene TRBD1, 6 bases. This CDR3 has 18 amino acids. Per germline, CDR1 LGHNA and CDR2 YNFKEQ. With 0 bases removed from V and 5 bases from J, the gap between germline ends came to 20 bases. CDR3 sequence reads: CASSQERVRGGLYQPQHF. CDR3 sequence (DNA): TGTGCCAGCAGCCAAGAGAGGGTTCGGGGGGGCCTCTATCAGCCCCAGCATTTT.